These 31 T cell receptor beta chains originate from one sample sequenced in a study of T-cell reconstitution after alpha-beta-depleted transplantation in children. Preparing the TCRbeta library involved the use of unique molecular identifiers. TCRdb independently ran MiXCR on the PCR reads; one entry per CDR3 protein. The sample has just under 350,000 distinct CDR3 sequences; 15% to 20% are singletons. Sequencing was performed on PBMCs, mostly from graft donor cells, taken 360 days after TCRalphabeta/CD19-depleted stem cell transplant. The receptor source for this set is a male patient under 10 years old who had a stem cell transplant for acute lymphoblastic leukemia, so the T cells may come from the graft donor.

The chain uses TRBV7-9 and TRBJ2-3; D remains unclear. Deletions cut 6 bases from V and 9 bases from J, with 10 bases between. The CDR3 runs 11 residues. In germline, CDR1 is SEHNR, CDR2 FQNEAQ (reference sequence). CDR3 nucleotide sequence: TGTGCCAGCAGTCGGCTGACAACGCAGTATTTT. Translating gives CASSRLTTQYF.

This clonotype was seen at least ten times. V is TRBV5-1 and J is TRBJ2-5; 8 bases match TRBD1. The CDR3 has 15 residues. CDR1 SGHRS and CDR2 YFSETQ come from the germline V gene. The junction had 4 bases not matched to a gene; V was cut back by 1 base and J by 2 bases. In nucleotides, the CDR3 is TGCGCCAGCAGCTTGCAGGGGGCAAGGCAAGAGACCCAGTACTTC. Its translation: CASSLQGARQETQYF.

This clonotype was recorded many times. The J gene is TRBJ1-3, the V gene TRBV28; D gene unclear. V gave up 4 bases and J gave up 0 bases, with 13 bases separating them. The CDR3 spans 16 residues. The germline V gene has CDR1 MDHEN and CDR2 SYDVKM. The CDR3 nucleotides read TGTGCCAGCAGTTCGATTCGGGTCCGCTCTGGAAACACCATATATTTT. It specifies CASSSIRVRSGNTIYF.

This clonotype was found many times. The rearrangement uses TRBV11-2 and TRBJ2-1; TRBD2 agrees at 7 bases. CDR1 and CDR2 (germline): SGHAT, FQNNGV. This CDR3 spans 15 amino acids. V lost 6 bases to trimming and J lost 7 bases; unmatched junction nucleotides: 12. The CDR3 DNA sequence: TGTGCCAGCAGTCTACCCAGCGGGGTACATAATGAGCAGTTCTTC. Residues: CASSLPSGVHNEQFF.

Only a few counts were recorded for this clonotype. This chain joins TRBV30 and TRBJ2-7, with D hard to call. The CDR3 consists of 14 residues. V shed 0 bases and J shed 5 bases, with 14 bases lying between them. Per the germline V gene, CDR1 is GTSNPN and CDR2 is SVGIG (reference sequence). CDR3 sequence: CAWSVLGNSNEQYF. In DNA form, the CDR3 reads TGTGCCTGGAGTGTACTTGGGAACAGTAACGAGCAGTACTTC. The variable domain in full, completed from reference TRBV30 and TRBJ2-7, reads SQTIHQWPATLVQPVGSPLSLECTVEGTSNPNLYWYRQAAGRGLQLLFYSVGIGQISSEVPQNLSASRPQDRQFILSSKKLLLSDSGFYLCAWSVLGNSNEQYFGPGTRLTVT.

V and J are TRBV27 and TRBJ2-2; D remains unclear. Looked up from germline, CDR1 is MNHEY and CDR2 is SMNVEV (reference sequence). The CDR3 is 17 residues long. Trimming cost V 5 bases and J 1 base, with 17 bases left between them. The CDR3 sequence: CASSIYPGPMNTGELFF. CDR3 DNA sequence: TGTGCCAGCAGTATCTACCCGGGCCCCATGAACACCGGGGAGCTGTTTTTT.

This clonotype was counted between two and nine times. The chain has TRBV3-1 and TRBJ1-2; 7 positions agree with TRBD1. V lost 4 bases and J lost 4; bases outside the gene matches: 12. This CDR3 has 16 amino acids. Germline V gives CDR1 LGHDT, CDR2 YNNKEL (reference sequence). CDR3 bases: TGTGCCAGCAGCCGCGTCAGGGGGGACGGAGTCTATGGCTACACCTTC. This gives the protein CASSRVRGDGVYGYTF.

This clonotype was found many times. The chain carries TRBV20-1 and TRBJ2-4; D gene ambiguous. The germline gives CDR1 DFQATT, CDR2 SNEGSKA (reference sequence). The CDR3 consists of 15 residues. The germline V and J ends were trimmed by 1 base and 6 bases, with 16 bases remaining between them. The CDR3 coding sequence is TGCAGTGCTAGAGCGGCAGGCCTTCGAGGAAACATTCAGTACTTC. Encoded protein: CSARAAGLRGNIQYF.

This clonotype came up many times. In nucleotides, the CDR3 is TGTGCCAGCAGCACCTTGGACAGGGAGCAATCGGAGCAGTACTTC. It is translated as CASSTLDREQSEQYF. The chain couples TRBV21-1 to TRBJ2-7; the tabulated D call, TRBD1, remains unverified against the DNA. TRBV21-1 is an annotated pseudogene. CDR3 length: 15 residues.

This clonotype has just a few counts. The rearrangement links TRBV11-1 to TRBJ2-7, with 9 bases aligning to TRBD2. CDR3 length: 18 amino acids. Germline CDR1 reads SGHAT; CDR2 reads FQDESV (reference sequence). The J segment lost 2 bases and the V segment lost 0 bases, leaving 11 bases of the junction unmatched. The CDR3 nucleotides read TGTGCCAGCAGCTTAGCGACCAGCGGGAGGTATTTTGCCTACGAGCAGTACTTC. Translating gives CASSLATSGRYFAYEQYF.

This clonotype was seen only a few times. The chain links TRBV24-1 to TRBJ2-3, with D perhaps TRBD2 (6 bases). CDR3 size: 13 residues. Trimming removed 8 bases from V and 6 bases from J, with 14 bases in between. Germline values: CDR1 KGHDR, CDR2 SFDVKD. The CDR3 sequence: CATTSRGRDTQYF. For the CDR3, the DNA is TGTGCCACCACTTCGAGAGGGAGGGATACGCAGTATTTT.

This CDR3 is CATSRDSAGGRTDTQYF. The DNA for the CDR3 is TGTGCCACCAGCAGAGATTCGGCGGGGGGCCGCACAGATACGCAGTATTTT. This sequence joins TRBV15 and TRBJ2-3, with TRBD2 matching 8 bases. Germline assignment: CDR1 LNHNV and CDR2 YYDKDF (reference sequence). The J segment lost 1 base and the V segment lost 0 bases, leaving 6 bases of the junction unmatched. The CDR3 extends over 17 amino acids.

The J gene is TRBJ2-2, the V gene TRBV27; TRBD2 agrees at 7 bases. The germline CDR1 and CDR2 sequences are MNHEY and SMNVEV (reference sequence). CDR3 length equals 15 residues. Trimming took 7 bases from V and 1 from J; bases not matched to a gene: 6. CDR3 DNA: TGTGCCAGCATCAATAGCGGGCTGAACACCGGGGAGCTGTTTTTT. Amino acids: CASINSGLNTGELFF.

This clonotype came up many times. The V call is TRBV7-9, the J call TRBJ2-1, with D perhaps given as TRBD1 or TRBD2 (5 bases each). The V end was cut by 7 bases, the J end by 7 bases, with 17 bases between. CDR1 SEHNR and CDR2 FQNEAQ come from the germline V gene (reference sequence). The CDR3 runs 14 residues. The CDR3 coding sequence is TGTGCCAGCAAGTTCGTGGGGGATACTAATGAGCAGTTCTTC. Its protein product is CASKFVGDTNEQFF.

This clonotype occurred a few times. The chain uses TRBV6-1 and TRBJ2-7, with D perhaps given as TRBD1 or TRBD2 (5 bases each). This CDR3 has 16 amino acids. Trimming pared 2 bases from V and 4 bases from J, leaving 18 bases between. The germline V gene encodes CDR1 MNHNS and CDR2 SASEGT. The CDR3 loop reads CASSESTGPIRYEQYF. As DNA, the CDR3 is TGTGCCAGCAGTGAATCGACGGGACCCATCCGATACGAGCAGTACTTC.

This clonotype was observed many times. The rearrangement uses TRBV28 and TRBJ2-7; either TRBD1 or TRBD2 may fit D (5 bases each). Trimming took off 5 bases at V and 2 bases at J, with 13 bases between the two ends. The CDR3 has 14 amino acids. CDR1 and CDR2 from the germline V gene are MDHEN and SYDVKM. CDR3: CASSPLGTTYEQYF. The CDR3 DNA follows: TGTGCCAGCAGTCCCCTTGGGACCACCTACGAGCAGTACTTC.

In its sample, this clonotype was seen a few times. The V and J genes are TRBV12-3 or TRBV12-4 and TRBJ1-4; TRBD1 is a possible D gene (6 bases). Trimming pared 6 bases from V and 4 bases from J, leaving 18 bases between. The CDR3 contains 16 residues. The CDR3 loop is CASRTTGTPYNEKLFF. The CDR3 coding sequence is TGTGCCAGCAGAACGACCGGGACACCCTATAATGAAAAACTGTTTTTT.

The sample holds many counts of this clonotype. The V gene is TRBV12-3 or TRBV12-4, the J gene TRBJ2-5, with a weak D call TRBD1 (5 bases). The V gene lost 5 bases and the J gene lost 4 bases, with 17 bases spanning the gap. This CDR3 contains 15 residues. For the CDR3, the DNA is TGTGCCAGCAGTCATAAGACAGATTGGAGAGAGACCCAGTACTTC. Translated: CASSHKTDWRETQYF.

This chain joins TRBV20-1 and TRBJ2-3; D remains ambiguous. CDR1 is DFQATT and CDR2 is SNEGSKA in the germline V gene (reference sequence). Trimming took off 1 base at V and 0 bases at J, with 17 bases between the two ends. This CDR3 contains 17 residues. CDR3 amino acids: CSARVLTGDLSTDTQYF. DNA of the CDR3: TGCAGTGCTAGAGTCCTGACCGGTGACCTGAGCACAGATACGCAGTATTTT.

This clonotype appeared a few times. The gene calls are TRBV4-1 and TRBJ2-7; D uncertain. V dropped 4 bases and J dropped 3 bases, with 16 bases sitting between them. The germline V gene encodes CDR1 MGHRA and CDR2 YSYEKL. The length of the CDR3 is 15 residues. CDR3 residues: CASSPSHLSRYEQYF. CDR3 bases: TGCGCCAGCAGCCCCTCACACCTATCTCGCTACGAGCAGTACTTC.

This clonotype appeared many times. CDR3 nucleotide sequence: TGCAGCGTTGATTCGGGTCTCCAGCAGTACTTC. This encodes CSVDSGLQQYF. V usage is TRBV29-1 and J usage is TRBJ2-7, with D unresolved. V was clipped by 3 bases and J by 8 bases, with 11 bases between them. The CDR3 has 11 residues. From germline, CDR1 is SQVTM and CDR2 ANQGSEA.

The V gene is TRBV5-1, the J gene TRBJ2-5; a possible D gene is TRBD2 (5 bases). V lost 4 bases, J lost 2 bases, and 18 bases lay in between. The CDR3 is 16 amino acids. The germline V gene has CDR1 SGHRS and CDR2 YFSETQ. In DNA, the CDR3 is TGCGCCAGCAGCAGGAGCTCTAGCTCGCTGCAAGAGACCCAGTACTTC. It translates to CASSRSSSSLQETQYF.

The rearrangement uses TRBV2 and TRBJ2-7; TRBD1 matches at 10 bases. Germline values: CDR1 SNHLY, CDR2 FYNNEI. V trimming: 8 bases; J trimming: 3 bases; junction bases outside the gene matches: 25. This CDR3 is 20 amino acids long. This CDR3 reads CASGTFAAGDRGLPGYEQYF. The CDR3 nucleotides read TGTGCCAGCGGAACCTTCGCCGCCGGGGACAGGGGCCTCCCCGGCTACGAGCAGTACTTC.

This clonotype was seen a few times. The V call is TRBV12-3 or TRBV12-4, the J call TRBJ2-5; tentatively, D is TRBD1 (5 bases). Trimming took 3 bases from V and 1 from J, leaving 15 bases between them. CDR3 length: 16 amino acids. DNA of the CDR3: TGTGCCAGCAGTTTGGGGCAGATCAAAAGCCAAGAGACCCAGTACTTC. Amino acids: CASSLGQIKSQETQYF.

The V and J genes are TRBV2 and TRBJ1-5; no clear D gene. The CDR3 totals 15 residues. V dropped 2 bases and J dropped 6 bases, with 14 bases sitting between them. Germline CDR1 is SNHLY and CDR2 is FYNNEI. CDR3 region: CASSEPRRLSQPQHF. DNA for the CDR3: TGTGCCAGCAGTGAACCTAGGAGACTAAGTCAGCCCCAGCATTTT. Filled out from reference TRBV2 and TRBJ1-5, the complete variable domain reads EPEVTQTPSHQVTQMGQEVILRCVPISNHLYFYWYRQILGQKVEFLVSFYNNEISEKSEIFDDQFSVERPDGSNFTLKIRSTKLEDSAMYFCASSEPRRLSQPQHFGDGTRLSIL.

For this clonotype: This may stem from a read error, because a much larger clone lies one nucleotide away. CDR3 bases: TGTGGCAGCAGTTTTTCCCCAGAAAAACTGTTTTTT. It codes for CGSSFSPEKLFF. The V and J genes are TRBV12-3 or TRBV12-4 and TRBJ1-4; D gene uncertain. CDR3 length: 12 amino acids.

The sample holds a few counts of this clonotype. The chain uses TRBV12-3 or TRBV12-4 and TRBJ2-3; D may be TRBD1 (5 bases). V lost 2 bases and J 0 bases, leaving 12 bases between the germline ends. The CDR3 is 16 amino acids. The CDR3 protein is CASSLYGAQSTDTQYF. The CDR3 DNA reads TGTGCCAGCAGTTTATATGGGGCACAGAGCACAGATACGCAGTATTTT.

The CDR3 region is CASSLDRTLAAYEQYF. CDR3 coding DNA: TGTGCCAGCAGTTTGGATAGGACCCTTGCAGCCTACGAGCAGTACTTC. This chain links TRBV12-3 or TRBV12-4 with TRBJ2-7; no definite D call. V was cut by 3 bases and J by 2 bases, with 17 bases left in between. The CDR3 covers 16 residues.

V gene TRBV6-2 or TRBV6-3 combines with J gene TRBJ2-1, with D perhaps being TRBD1 or TRBD2 (5 bases each). The germline V gene encodes CDR1 MNHEY and CDR2 SVGEGT. The CDR3 totals 14 residues. Trimming shortened V by 7 bases and J by 8 bases, and 18 bases separated the two germline ends. The CDR3: CASTRVMGVYEQFF. For the CDR3, the DNA is TGTGCCAGCACAAGAGTGATGGGGGTATATGAGCAGTTCTTC.

The rearrangement joins TRBV14 to TRBJ2-5; the match to TRBD2 covers 8 bases. The V segment lost 5 bases and the J segment 1 base; nucleotides outside the gene matches: 15. The germline gives CDR1 SGHDN, CDR2 FVKESK. The CDR3 consists of 18 residues. The CDR3 DNA sequence: TGTGCCAGCAGCATAATTCAATCGACTAGCGCTAGCCAAGAGACCCAGTACTTC. It codes for CASSIIQSTSASQETQYF.

This clonotype was counted between two and nine times. V usage is TRBV15 and J usage is TRBJ1-6; TRBD1 aligns across 7 bases. CDR1 is LNHNV and CDR2 is YYDKDF in the germline V gene (reference sequence). This CDR3 is 16 amino acids long. V trimming: 0 bases; J trimming: 5 bases; junction bases outside the gene matches: 4. CDR3 region: CATSRDGGTDNSPLHF. The CDR3 DNA reads TGTGCCACCAGCAGAGATGGGGGGACAGATAATTCACCCCTCCACTTT.